This is a list of T cell receptor beta chains from one sample in a study of blood T cells in healthy people across ages. TCRdb fed the 5' RACE reads into MiXCR, producing one record per CDR3 protein. The table lists 980,000 or so distinct CDR3 sequences, about 44% of them singletons. The sample taken for sequencing was blood. The receptor source for this set is a man aged 30 to 39 in good health. CDR3s include the opening cysteine and the closing phenylalanine or tryptophan.

cdr3_aa	v_call	cdr3_length	j_call
CSASPLAVYNEQFF	TRBV20-1	14	TRBJ2-1
CSARKVNPSTDTQYF	TRBV20-1	15	TRBJ2-3
CASSQVTAGEQYF	TRBV14	13	TRBJ2-7
CASSTYGRLQETQYF	TRBV28	15	TRBJ2-5
CASSADRWASYNEQFF	TRBV25-1	16	TRBJ2-1
CASSDAGSSTEAFF	TRBV6-2/TRBV6-3	14	TRBJ1-1
CASSQFRGNEQYF	TRBV3-1	13	TRBJ2-7
CASRYLSDRQETQYF	TRBV6-6	15	TRBJ2-5
CSVVVGEKLFF	TRBV29-1	11	TRBJ1-4
CSVAQTNEKLFF	TRBV29-1	12	TRBJ1-4
CATSRSGSSYEQYF	TRBV15	14	-
CSATRSSYNEQFF	TRBV20-1	13	TRBJ2-1
CASSLVLYEQFF	TRBV7-2	12	TRBJ2-1
CSAASWSAQYF	TRBV20-1	11	TRBJ2-5
CASSESRYEQYF	TRBV10-2	12	-
CSASGRTGLMTQYF	TRBV20-1	14	-
CASSSVDSYEQYF	TRBV28	13	TRBJ2-7
CAGSLGTDGQGSNQPQHF	TRBV5-5	18	TRBJ1-5
CASSTDTQYF	TRBV6-6	10	TRBJ2-3
CASSLTPHEKLFF	TRBV5-5	13	TRBJ1-4
CSARDAQRDRGYTF	TRBV20-1	14	TRBJ1-2
CASSEQAGGTGQPQHF	TRBV6-1	16	TRBJ1-5
CASSSAAGAEAFF	TRBV11-1	13	TRBJ1-1
CASSQEKNQETQYF	TRBV4-3	14	-
CSVGDNYEQYF	TRBV29-1	11	TRBJ2-7
CATSDPGRSNTGELFF	TRBV24-1	16	TRBJ2-2
CASSHGGRVGGYTF	TRBV4-3	14	TRBJ1-2
CASSPSSPTGETQYF	TRBV4-1	15	TRBJ2-5
CASSHGQGAGYTF	TRBV5-1	13	TRBJ1-2
CASSQEHTPDTQYF	TRBV3-1	14	TRBJ2-3
CASRNRAPDYGYTF	TRBV28	14	TRBJ1-2
CASRLTGIEAFF	TRBV28	12	TRBJ1-1
CASSLSPGTNEQFF	TRBV12-3/TRBV12-4	14	TRBJ2-1
CSATGEIEQFF	TRBV20-1	11	TRBJ2-1
CASSSLEGTEAFF	TRBV12-3/TRBV12-4	13	TRBJ1-1
CASSSGSQNIQYF	TRBV6-6	13	TRBJ2-4
CASSLARGSYEQYF	TRBV7-2	14	TRBJ2-7
CASRPVPGQGHDEQYF	TRBV6-2/TRBV6-3	16	-
CASSMVPNNEQFF	TRBV19	13	TRBJ2-1
CASSESRAEKSYEQYF	TRBV6-1	16	TRBJ2-7
CASSFLAGVNTGELFF	TRBV5-1	16	TRBJ2-2
CASSPHQGVSYNEQFF	TRBV14	16	TRBJ2-1
CASSQDNTRIDTQYF	TRBV4-3	15	TRBJ2-3
CASSLPGLTYNEQFF	TRBV5-1	15	TRBJ2-1
CASSLAIGTSTEAFF	TRBV7-2	15	TRBJ1-1
CAGSQGALTYEQYF	TRBV3-1	14	TRBJ2-7
CASSTVGFSGYTF	TRBV7-9	13	TRBJ1-2
CASSERWWPTSTDTQYF	TRBV2	17	TRBJ2-3
CAISYLRGEEGTQYF	TRBV10-3	15	TRBJ2-5